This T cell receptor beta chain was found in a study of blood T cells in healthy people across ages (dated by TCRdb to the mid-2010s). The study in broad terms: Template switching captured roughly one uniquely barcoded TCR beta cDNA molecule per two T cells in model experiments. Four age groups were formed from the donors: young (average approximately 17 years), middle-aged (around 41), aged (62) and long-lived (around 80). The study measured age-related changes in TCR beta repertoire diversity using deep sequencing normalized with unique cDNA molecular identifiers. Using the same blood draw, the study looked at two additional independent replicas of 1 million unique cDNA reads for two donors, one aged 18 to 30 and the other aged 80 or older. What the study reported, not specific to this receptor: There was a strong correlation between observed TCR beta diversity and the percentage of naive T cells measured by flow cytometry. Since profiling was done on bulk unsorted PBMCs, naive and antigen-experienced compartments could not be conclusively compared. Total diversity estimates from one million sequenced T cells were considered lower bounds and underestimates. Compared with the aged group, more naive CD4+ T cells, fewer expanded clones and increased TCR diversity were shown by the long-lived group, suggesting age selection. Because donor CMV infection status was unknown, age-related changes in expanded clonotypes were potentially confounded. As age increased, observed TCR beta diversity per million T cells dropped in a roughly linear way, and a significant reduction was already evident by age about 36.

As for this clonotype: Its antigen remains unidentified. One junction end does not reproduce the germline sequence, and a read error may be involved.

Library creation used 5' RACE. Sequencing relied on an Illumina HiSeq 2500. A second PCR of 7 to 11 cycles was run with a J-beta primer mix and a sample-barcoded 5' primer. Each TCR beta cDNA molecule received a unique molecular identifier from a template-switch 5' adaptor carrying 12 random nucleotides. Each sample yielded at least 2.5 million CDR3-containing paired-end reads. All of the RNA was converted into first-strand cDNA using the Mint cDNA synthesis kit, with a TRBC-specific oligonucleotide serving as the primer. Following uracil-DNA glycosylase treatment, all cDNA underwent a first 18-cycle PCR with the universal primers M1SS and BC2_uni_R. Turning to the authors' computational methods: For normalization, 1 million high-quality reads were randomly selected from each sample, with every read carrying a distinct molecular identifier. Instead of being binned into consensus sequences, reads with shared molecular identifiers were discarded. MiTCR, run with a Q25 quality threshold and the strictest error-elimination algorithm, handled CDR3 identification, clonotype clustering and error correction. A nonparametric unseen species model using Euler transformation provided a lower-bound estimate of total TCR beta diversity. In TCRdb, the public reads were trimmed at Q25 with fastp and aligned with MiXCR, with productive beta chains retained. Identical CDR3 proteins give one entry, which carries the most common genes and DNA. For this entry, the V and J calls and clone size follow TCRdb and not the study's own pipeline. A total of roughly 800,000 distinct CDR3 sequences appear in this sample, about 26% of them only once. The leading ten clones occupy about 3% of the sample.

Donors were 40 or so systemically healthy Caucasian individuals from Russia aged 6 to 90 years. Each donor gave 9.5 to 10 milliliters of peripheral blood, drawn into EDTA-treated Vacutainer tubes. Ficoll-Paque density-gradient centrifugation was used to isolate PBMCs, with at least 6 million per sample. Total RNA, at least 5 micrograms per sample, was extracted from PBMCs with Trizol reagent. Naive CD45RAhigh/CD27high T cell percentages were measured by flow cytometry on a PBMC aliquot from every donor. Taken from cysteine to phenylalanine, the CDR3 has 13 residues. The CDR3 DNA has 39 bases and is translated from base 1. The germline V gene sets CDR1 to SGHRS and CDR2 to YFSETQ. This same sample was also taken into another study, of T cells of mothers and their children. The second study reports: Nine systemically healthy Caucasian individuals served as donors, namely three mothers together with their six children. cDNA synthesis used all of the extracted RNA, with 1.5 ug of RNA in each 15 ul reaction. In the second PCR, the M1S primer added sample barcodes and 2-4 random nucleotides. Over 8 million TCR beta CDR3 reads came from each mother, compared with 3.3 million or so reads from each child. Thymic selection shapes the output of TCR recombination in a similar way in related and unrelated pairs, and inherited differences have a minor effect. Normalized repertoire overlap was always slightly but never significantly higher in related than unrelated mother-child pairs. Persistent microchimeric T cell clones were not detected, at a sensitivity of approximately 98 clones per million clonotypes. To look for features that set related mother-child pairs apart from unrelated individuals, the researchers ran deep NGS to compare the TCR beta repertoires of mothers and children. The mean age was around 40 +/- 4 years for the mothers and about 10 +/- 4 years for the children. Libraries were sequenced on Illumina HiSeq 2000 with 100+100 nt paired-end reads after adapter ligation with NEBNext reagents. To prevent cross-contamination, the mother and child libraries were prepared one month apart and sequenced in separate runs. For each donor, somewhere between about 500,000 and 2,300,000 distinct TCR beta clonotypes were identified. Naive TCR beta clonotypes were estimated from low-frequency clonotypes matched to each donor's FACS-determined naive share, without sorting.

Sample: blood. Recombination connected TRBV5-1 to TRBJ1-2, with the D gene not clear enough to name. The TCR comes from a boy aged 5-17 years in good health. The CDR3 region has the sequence CASRTGLGYGYTF. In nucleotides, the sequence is TGCGCCAGCAGAACCGGACTGGGCTATGGCTACACCTTT.